The 13 T cell receptor beta chains presented below share a single source sample, sequenced in a study of T cells in Graves' hyperthyroidism and ophthalmopathy (dated by TCRdb to 2018 to 2020). Library prep was done by multiplex PCR. TCRdb lists the instrument as Illumina HiSeq 2000. TCR beta CDR3 regions were amplified from RNA transcripts. A first-round RT-PCR of the TCR CDR3 used the HTBI primer set with the Qiagen OneStep RT-PCR kit. TCRdb applied fastp at Q25 and MiXCR to the public reads, then kept only in-frame beta chains. Duplicate CDR3 protein sequences are folded into a single record with the most common DNA and genes. In all, the sample holds hundreds of thousands of distinct CDR3 sequences, and roughly a sixth of those were seen once. The ten largest clones add up to roughly 3.3% of the sample. The sample consisted of blood. The receptors stem from a woman between 40 and 50 years old with Graves' ophthalmopathy.

This clonotype was counted many times. The chain joins TRBV7-8 to TRBJ1-4; D is possibly TRBD1 (6 bases). Germline V gene data show CDR1 as SGHVS and CDR2 as FQNEAQ. V was clipped by 4 bases and J by 6 bases, with 15 bases between them. The CDR3 spans 15 residues. For the CDR3, the DNA is TGTGCCAGCAGCTCGCTAAGGGGGGGAGATGAAAAACTGTTTTTT. Translating it yields CASSSLRGGDEKLFF. The whole variable domain, remainder taken from reference TRBV7-8 and TRBJ1-4, is GAGVSQSPRYKVAKRGQDVALRCDPISGHVSLFWYQQALGQGPEFLTYFQNEAQLDKSGLPSDRFFAERPEGSVSTLKIQRTQQEDSAVYLCASSSLRGGDEKLFFGSGTQLSVL.

There are a few counts of this clonotype. The chain recombines TRBV6-5 with TRBJ2-3; D uncertain. Germline CDR1 reads MNHEY; CDR2 reads SVGAGI. This CDR3 has 15 amino acids. Trimming left V 0 bases short and J 0 bases short, with 7 bases between. The CDR3 reads CASSYSKGSTDTQYF. The CDR3 nucleotides read TGTGCCAGCAGTTACTCAAAAGGGAGCACAGATACGCAGTATTTT.

This clonotype was counted at least ten times. The V and J genes are TRBV2 and TRBJ1-3; possible D gene TRBD1, 6 bases. CDR1 is SNHLY and CDR2 is FYNNEI in the germline V gene. Trimming pared 8 bases from V and 4 bases from J, leaving 12 bases between. The CDR3 length is 13 residues. CDR3 bases: TGTGCCAGCGTACAGGGTGCAGGAAACACCATATATTTT. This sequence encodes CASVQGAGNTIYF.

The V call is TRBV19, the J call TRBJ2-2; D unresolved. This CDR3 comprises 13 residues. V dropped 8 bases and J dropped 4 bases, with 11 bases sitting between them. In germline, CDR1 is LNHDA, CDR2 SQIVND (reference sequence). The CDR3 protein is CASSSVLTGELFF. The CDR3 coding sequence is TGTGCCAGTTCGAGCGTCCTCACCGGGGAGCTGTTTTTT.

A note on this clonotype: One junction end disagrees with the germline gene, perhaps due to a read error. The chain uses TRBV20-1 and TRBJ2-1, with D unclear. This CDR3 is 15 amino acids long. From germline, CDR1 is DFQATT and CDR2 SNEGSKA (reference sequence). The CDR3 nucleotides read TGCAGCGCTCAAGACCCCAAAAACAACTACAATGGGCAGTTCTTC. Protein sequence: CSAQDPKNNYNGQFF.

With regard to this clonotype: Possible read error: a much larger clone is one base away. The chain employs TRBV2 and TRBJ2-5; 8 nucleotides line up with TRBD1. CDR1 and CDR2 (germline): SNHLY, FYNNEI. The CDR3 extends over 15 amino acids. CDR3 in amino acids: CASSLQGAKSETRYF. DNA for the CDR3: TGTGCCAGCAGTCTTCAGGGGGCTAAGTCAGAGACCCGGTACTTC.

The chain recombines TRBV29-1 with TRBJ2-1; 8 bases agree with TRBD2. Trimming took 4 bases from V and 3 from J; bases not matched to a gene: 11. CDR3 length: 16 amino acids. The germline gives CDR1 SQVTM, CDR2 ANQGSEA. This CDR3 reads CSVGSTSEWGYNEQFF. DNA for the CDR3: TGCAGCGTTGGATCGACTAGCGAGTGGGGCTACAATGAGCAGTTCTTC.

The chain couples TRBV27 to TRBJ1-5; 7 nucleotides line up with TRBD1. Germline CDR1 is MNHEY and CDR2 is SMNVEV (reference sequence). Germline trimming cut 11 bases from V and 0 bases from J; bases unmatched to any gene: 10. The CDR3 sequence is 15 residues long. The CDR3 bases are TGTGCCTCGTCCCGGGACAGCTATAGCAATCAGCCCCAGCATTTT. Protein sequence: CASSRDSYSNQPQHF.

This clonotype has at least ten counts. The V gene is TRBV11-2, the J gene TRBJ1-2; D gene ambiguous. The CDR3 sequence is 14 residues long. In germline, CDR1 is SGHAT, CDR2 FQNNGV. The V and J ends lost 2 bases and 2 bases respectively, with 9 bases between them. The CDR3 reads CASSLFQNNYGYTF. As DNA, the CDR3 is TGTGCCAGCAGCTTATTCCAGAACAACTATGGCTACACCTTC.

This clonotype was seen many times. The rearrangement uses TRBV30 and TRBJ1-1; 8 bases align to TRBD1. V was pared by 7 bases and J by 3 bases, with 10 bases of the junction left unmatched. Germline CDR1 is GTSNPN and CDR2 is SVGIG (reference sequence). CDR3 size: 14 residues. CDR3 sequence (DNA): TGTGCCTCAACACTCGGACAGGGTCACACTGAAGCTTTCTTT. This translates into CASTLGQGHTEAFF. Full variable domain (rest looked up from reference TRBV30 and TRBJ1-1): SQTIHQWPATLVQPVGSPLSLECTVEGTSNPNLYWYRQAAGRGLQLLFYSVGIGQISSEVPQNLSASRPQDRQFILSSKKLLLSDSGFYLCASTLGQGHTEAFFGQGTRLTVV.

This sequence joins TRBV6-1 and TRBJ1-2, with a tentative D call TRBD1 (5 bases). Per the germline V gene, CDR1 is MNHNS and CDR2 is SASEGT. Deletions cut 5 bases from V and 6 bases from J, with 16 bases between. This CDR3 has 14 residues. CDR3 sequence reads: CASSRREGSDGYTF. The CDR3 bases are TGTGCCAGCAGTAGGAGGGAGGGGAGCGATGGCTACACCTTC.

The gene calls are TRBV3-1 and TRBJ2-1, with D possibly being TRBD1 or TRBD2 (5 bases each). The CDR3 spans 15 residues. CDR1 and CDR2 (germline): LGHDT, YNNKEL (reference sequence). Deletions cut 0 bases from V and 0 bases from J, with 6 bases between. CDR3 in DNA: TGTGCCAGCAGCCAAGAGGGGGTCTCCTACAATGAGCAGTTCTTC. Amino acid sequence: CASSQEGVSYNEQFF.

This clonotype has a handful of counts. The V and J genes are TRBV18 and TRBJ1-1, with D tentatively TRBD1 (6 bases). Trimming shortened V by 3 bases and J by 0 bases, and 11 bases separated the two germline ends. Germline lookup yields CDR1 KGHSH and CDR2 LQKENI. The CDR3 has 15 amino acids. In DNA form, the CDR3 reads TGTGCCAGCTCACCTGATCAGGGGATGAACACTGAAGCTTTCTTT. It yields the protein CASSPDQGMNTEAFF. The variable domain in full, completed from reference TRBV18 and TRBJ1-1, reads NAGVMQNPRHLVRRRGQEARLRCSPMKGHSHVYWYRQLPEEGLKFMVYLQKENIIDESGMPKERFSAEFPKEGPSILRIQQVVRGDSAAYFCASSPDQGMNTEAFFGQGTRLTVV.